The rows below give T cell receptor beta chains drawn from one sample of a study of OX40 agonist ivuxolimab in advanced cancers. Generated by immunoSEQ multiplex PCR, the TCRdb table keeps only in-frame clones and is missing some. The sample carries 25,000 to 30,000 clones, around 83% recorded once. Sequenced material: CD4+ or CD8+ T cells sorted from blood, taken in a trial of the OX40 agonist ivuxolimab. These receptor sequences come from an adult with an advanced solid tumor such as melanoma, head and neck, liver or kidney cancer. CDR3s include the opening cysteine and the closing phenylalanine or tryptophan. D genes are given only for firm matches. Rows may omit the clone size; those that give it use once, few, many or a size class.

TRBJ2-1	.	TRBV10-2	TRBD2	CASSEGLAGNEQFF	TGCGCCAGCAGTGAGGGTCTAGCGGGGAATGAGCAGTTCTTC
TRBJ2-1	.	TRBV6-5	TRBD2	CASSRGREGEEQFF	TGTGCCAGCAGTCGTGGGCGGGAGGGAGAAGAGCAGTTCTTC
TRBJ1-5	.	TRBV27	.	CASSTHGRGQPQHF	TGTGCCAGCAGTACCCACGGGCGGGGTCAGCCCCAGCATTTT
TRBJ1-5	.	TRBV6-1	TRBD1	CASSEGTGGHQPQHF	TGTGCCAGCAGTGAGGGGACAGGGGGCCACCAGCCCCAGCATTTT
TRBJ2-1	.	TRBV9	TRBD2	CASSPSGLADDNEQFF	TGTGCCAGCAGCCCTTCGGGACTAGCGGACGACAATGAGCAGTTCTTC
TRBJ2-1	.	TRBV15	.	CATSSRDGGHEQFF	TGTGCCACCAGCTCCCGGGACGGGGGTCATGAGCAGTTCTTC
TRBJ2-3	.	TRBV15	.	CATSRAGWTTDTQYF	TGTGCCACCAGCAGAGCGGGGTGGACCACAGATACGCAGTATTTT
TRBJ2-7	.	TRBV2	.	CASTSTYEQYF	TGTGCCAGCACTTCTACCTACGAGCAGTACTTC
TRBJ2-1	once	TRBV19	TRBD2	CASSMFGTGGLDEQFF	TGTGCCAGTAGTATGTTCGGGACGGGAGGATTAGATGAGCAGTTCTTC
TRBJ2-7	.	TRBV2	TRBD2	CASSELGTSSHEGQYF	TGTGCCAGCAGTGAACTGGGGACTAGCTCCCACGAAGGGCAGTACTTC
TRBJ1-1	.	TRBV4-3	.	CASSQDLGTKSATEAFF	TGCGCCAGCAGCCAAGATCTAGGGACCAAAAGCGCAACTGAAGCTTTCTTT
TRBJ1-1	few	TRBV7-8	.	CASSRQPNTEAFF	TGTGCCAGCAGCCGACAGCCGAACACTGAAGCTTTCTTT
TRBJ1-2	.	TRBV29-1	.	CSVETGVDYGYTF	TGCAGCGTTGAGACAGGAGTGGACTATGGCTACACCTTC
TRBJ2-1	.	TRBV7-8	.	CASSFNLLEQFF	TGTGCCAGCAGCTTTAATTTACTTGAGCAGTTCTTC
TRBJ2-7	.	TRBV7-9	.	CASSIAISYEQYF	TGTGCCAGCAGCATAGCGATATCCTACGAGCAGTACTTC
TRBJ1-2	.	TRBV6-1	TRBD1	CAISESLGLEGANGYTF	TGTGCCATCAGTGAGTCTCTTGGATTGGAGGGGGCGAATGGCTACACCTTC
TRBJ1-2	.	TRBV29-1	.	CSVEGTLLGGYTF	TGCAGCGTTGAGGGGACCCTATTGGGTGGCTACACCTTC
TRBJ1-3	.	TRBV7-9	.	CASSLATGLAGNTIYF	TGTGCCAGCAGCTTAGCGACAGGTTTGGCTGGAAACACCATATATTTT
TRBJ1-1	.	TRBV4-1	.	CASSRRGGTEAFF	TGCGCCAGCAGCCGCCGAGGGGGGACTGAAGCTTTCTTT
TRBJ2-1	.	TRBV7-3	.	CASSLSENNEQFF	TGTGCCAGCAGTCTATCAGAAAACAATGAGCAGTTCTTC
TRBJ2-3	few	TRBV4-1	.	CASSQDRSTDTQYF	TGCGCCAGCAGCCAAGATCGGAGCACAGATACGCAGTATTTT
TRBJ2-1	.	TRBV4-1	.	CASSQVGSADHEQFF	TGCGCCAGCAGCCAAGTGGGGTCAGCCGATCATGAGCAGTTCTTC
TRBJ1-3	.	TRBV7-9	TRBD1	CASSSTGAGNTIYF	TGTGCCAGCAGCTCAACAGGGGCTGGAAACACCATATATTTT
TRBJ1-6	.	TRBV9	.	CASSVVARSPSPLHF	TGTGCCAGCAGCGTAGTAGCGAGGTCCCCTTCACCCCTCCACTTT
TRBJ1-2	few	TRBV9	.	CASSVAEGYGYTF	TGTGCCAGCAGCGTAGCGGAGGGGTATGGCTACACCTTC
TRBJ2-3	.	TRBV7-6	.	CATTGGGRQYF	TGTGCCACCACCGGTGGGGGTCGGCAGTATTTT
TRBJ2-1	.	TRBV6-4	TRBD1	CASSDSTGGYNEQFF	TGTGCCAGCAGTGACTCGACAGGGGGCTACAATGAGCAGTTCTTC
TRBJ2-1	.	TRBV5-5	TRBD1	CASTHPGTVASNEQFF	TGTGCCAGCACACATCCGGGGACAGTGGCTTCCAATGAGCAGTTCTTC
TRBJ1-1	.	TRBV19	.	CASRQKNTEAFF	TGTGCCAGTCGGCAGAAAAACACTGAAGCTTTCTTT
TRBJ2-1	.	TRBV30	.	CAWSPTPGTNEQFF	TGTGCCTGGAGTCCCACCCCGGGGACTAATGAGCAGTTCTTC
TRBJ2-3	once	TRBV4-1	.	CASSPLQPEVSDTQYF	TGCGCCAGCAGCCCCCTCCAACCGGAGGTGTCAGATACGCAGTATTTT
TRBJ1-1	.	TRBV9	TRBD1	CASSVWTGERNTEAFF	TGTGCCAGCAGCGTATGGACAGGGGAGCGGAACACTGAAGCTTTCTTT
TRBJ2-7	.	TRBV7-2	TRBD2	CASSQLLAGGSGEQYF	TGTGCCAGCAGCCAGCTGCTAGCGGGAGGGTCTGGGGAGCAGTACTTC
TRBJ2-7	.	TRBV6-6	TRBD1	CASSAGTGGKQYF	TGTGCCAGCAGTGCAGGGACAGGGGGCAAGCAGTACTTC
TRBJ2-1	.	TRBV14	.	CASSQAPGSIYNEQFF	TGTGCCAGCAGCCAAGCCCCGGGGTCCATATACAATGAGCAGTTCTTC
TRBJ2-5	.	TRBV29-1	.	CSVEPGGGEQYF	TGCAGCGTTGAGCCAGGGGGAGGTGAGCAGTACTTC
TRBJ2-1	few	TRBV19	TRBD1	CASSIGGTGYNEQFF	TGTGCCAGTAGTATAGGGGGGACAGGGTACAATGAGCAGTTCTTC
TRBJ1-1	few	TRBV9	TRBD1	CASSPLQGPIEAFF	TGTGCCAGCAGCCCTCTACAGGGGCCCATTGAAGCTTTCTTT
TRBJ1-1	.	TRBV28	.	CASSVGQNTEAFF	TGTGCCAGCAGTGTGGGCCAGAACACTGAAGCTTTCTTT
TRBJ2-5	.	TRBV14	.	CASSQDLSLGARETQYF	TGTGCCAGCAGCCAAGATTTGTCATTGGGGGCTCGAGAGACCCAGTACTTC
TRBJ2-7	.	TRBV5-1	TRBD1	CASSWTGLIPQLKGLTYEQYF	TGCGCCAGCAGCTGGACAGGGCTAATTCCTCAACTAAAAGGACTTACCTACGAGCAGTACTTC
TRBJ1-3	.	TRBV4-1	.	CASSRLVNSGNTIYF	TGCGCCAGCAGCCGTCTGGTGAACTCTGGAAACACCATATATTTT
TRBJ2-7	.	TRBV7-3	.	CASSHLPSLYEQYF	TGTGCCAGCAGCCACTTGCCCAGCCTCTACGAGCAGTACTTC
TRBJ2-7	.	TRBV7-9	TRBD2	CASSPAGDSYEQYF	TGTGCCAGCAGCCCGGCGGGGGACTCCTACGAGCAGTACTTC
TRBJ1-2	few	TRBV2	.	CASSGQGYTF	TGTGCCAGCAGTGGACAGGGCTACACCTTC
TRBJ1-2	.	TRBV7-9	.	CASSLKNRVNGYTF	TGTGCCAGCAGCCTAAAGAACAGGGTAAACGGCTACACCTTC
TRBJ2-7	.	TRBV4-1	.	CASRDLPGGLYEQYF	TGCGCCAGCAGGGACCTCCCGGGGGGCCTCTACGAGCAGTACTTC
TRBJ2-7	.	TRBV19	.	CASRDWQSYEQYF	TGTGCCAGTAGGGATTGGCAGTCCTACGAGCAGTACTTC
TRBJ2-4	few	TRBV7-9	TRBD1	CASTGTGEAKNIQYF	TGTGCCAGCACAGGGACAGGGGAAGCCAAAAACATTCAGTACTTC
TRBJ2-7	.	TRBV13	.	CASSALGGARYEQYF	TGTGCCAGCAGCGCCTTAGGGGGGGCAAGGTACGAGCAGTACTTC
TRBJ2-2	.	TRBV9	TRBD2	CASSRGLAGVGELFF	TGTGCCAGCAGCAGGGGACTAGCGGGAGTAGGGGAGCTGTTTTTT
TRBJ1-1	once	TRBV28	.	CASSLTGTATEAFF	TGTGCCAGCAGTCTAACCGGGACGGCCACTGAAGCTTTCTTT
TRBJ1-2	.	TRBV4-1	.	CASSLPGTSGGYTF	TGCGCCAGCAGCCTCCCAGGGACATCGGGGGGCTACACCTTC
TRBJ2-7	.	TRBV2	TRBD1	CASSVWTGGRNEQYF	TGTGCCAGCAGTGTCTGGACAGGGGGGAGGAACGAGCAGTACTTC